Shown below are 23 T cell receptor beta chains from a single sample sequenced in a study of shared clonotypes between healthy human individuals. Using immunoSEQ multiplex PCR, the repertoire was profiled, and TCRdb retains in-frame clones only, with some absent. The sample lists about 1,500,000 clones, roughly 96% occurring once. Sequencing was carried out using naive CD4+ T cells sorted from blood. Subset meaning: CD45RA+ positively selected. These receptors were collected from a man aged 25 to 40 in good health.

This clone was observed once. The rearrangement joins TRBV19 to TRBJ1-1; perhaps TRBD1 as D (5 bases). Trimming removed 3 bases from V and 4 bases from J, with 9 bases in between. The CDR3 loop spans 13 amino acids. Germline values: CDR1 LNHDA, CDR2 SQIVND (reference sequence). As DNA, the CDR3 is TGTGCCAGTAGTATCCAGGGCCCCACTGAAGCTTTCTTT. Protein product: CASSIQGPTEAFF.

The gene calls are TRBV9 and TRBJ2-1; a weak D match, TRBD2 (6 bases). Trimming took off 0 bases at V and 5 bases at J, with 12 bases between the two ends. CDR1 is SGDLS and CDR2 is YYNGEE in the germline V gene. The CDR3 consists of 15 residues. DNA for the CDR3: TGTGCCAGCAGCGTAGGGGTAGCGGCGGACAATGAGCAGTTCTTC. It specifies CASSVGVAADNEQFF.

The CDR3 DNA is TGTGCCAGTAGTATCTCGGGGGCCTCCACCCAAGAGACCCAGTACTTC. Encoded protein: CASSISGASTQETQYF. The chain combines TRBV19 with TRBJ2-5; the D gene could be TRBD1 or TRBD2 (6 bases each). The CDR3 is 16 amino acids. Trimming pared 3 bases from V and 1 base from J, leaving 15 bases between. CDR1 and CDR2 from the germline V gene are LNHDA and SQIVND (reference sequence).

The V and J genes are TRBV9 and TRBJ2-7; TRBD1 aligns across 8 bases. CDR3 length: 14 amino acids. V trimming: 0 bases; J trimming: 1 base; junction bases outside the gene matches: 0. Germline V CDR1 and CDR2: SGDLS, YYNGEE. The DNA of the CDR3 is TGTGCCAGCAGCGTAGGGGACAGGTCCTACGAGCAGTACTTC. This encodes CASSVGDRSYEQYF.

The V and J genes are TRBV10-3 and TRBJ2-7; 11 bases are a match to TRBD2. The CDR3 covers 16 residues. Germline-derived CDR1 and CDR2 are ENHRY and SYGVKD. The V and J ends lost 3 bases and 2 bases, in that order; junction bases with no gene match: 6. The CDR3 bases are TGTGCCATCAGTGACGGACCGGGACTAGCGGCCTACGAGCAGTACTTC. Residues: CAISDGPGLAAYEQYF.

This CDR3 is CASSAEGQGISQPQHF. In nucleotides, the CDR3 is TGTGCCAGCAGTGCTGAGGGACAGGGGATTTCGCAGCCCCAGCATTTT. The V gene is TRBV6-1, the J gene TRBJ1-5; TRBD1 agrees at 10 bases. Trimming at V came to 4 bases and at J to 7 bases, leaving 10 bases not matched to a gene. The length of the CDR3 is 16 residues. The germline V gene has CDR1 MNHNS and CDR2 SASEGT.

V and J are TRBV10-2 and TRBJ2-5; tentatively, D is TRBD1 or TRBD2 (6 bases each). Trimming removed 3 bases from V and 5 bases from J, with 13 bases in between. This CDR3 contains 14 residues. The germline V gene has CDR1 WSHSY and CDR2 SAAADI. Here the CDR3 DNA reads TGCGCCAGCAGTGAAGGAGGGGGGTATGAGACCCAGTACTTC. Translated, it gives CASSEGGGYETQYF.

The gene calls are TRBV7-9 and TRBJ2-1; no reliable D call. Germline V CDR1 and CDR2: SEHNR, FQNEAQ (reference sequence). The germline V and J ends were trimmed by 1 base and 5 bases, with 3 bases remaining between them. There are 12 residues in the CDR3. Here the CDR3 reads CASSLVNNEQFF. The CDR3 nucleotides read TGTGCCAGCAGCTTAGTCAACAATGAGCAGTTCTTC.

This rearrangement joins TRBV5-4 to TRBJ2-4, with a tentative D call TRBD2 (6 bases). Germline CDR1 reads SGHNT; CDR2 reads YYREEE (reference sequence). Between the trimmed V and J ends, which lost 4 bases and 5 bases, there was a span of 13 bases. CDR3 length equals 14 residues. The CDR3 loop reads CASSPGLHENIQYF. The CDR3 DNA reads as TGTGCCAGCAGCCCGGGACTCCACGAAAACATTCAGTACTTC.

The chain recombines TRBV19 with TRBJ1-1; D remains ambiguous. CDR1 LNHDA and CDR2 SQIVND come from the germline V gene (reference sequence). The ends were cut back, 6 bases at V and 1 base at J, with 9 bases in the middle. CDR3 size: 13 residues. The CDR3 sequence: CASRVIGNTEAFF. Written as DNA, the CDR3 is TGTGCCAGTAGGGTAATTGGGAACACTGAAGCTTTCTTT. Full variable domain (missing parts from reference TRBV19 and TRBJ1-1): DGGITQSPKYLFRKEGQNVTLSCEQNLNHDAMYWYRQDPGQGLRLIYYSQIVNDFQKGDIAEGYSVSREKKESFPLTVTSAQKNPTAFYLCASRVIGNTEAFFGQGTRLTVV.

This clone came up once. This rearrangement joins TRBV2 to TRBJ2-3; D is uncertain. The V end was cut by 7 bases, the J end by 1 base, with 21 bases between. The CDR3 sequence is 17 residues long. The germline CDR1 and CDR2 sequences are SNHLY and FYNNEI. CDR3: CASNGETTLWGTDTQYF. The CDR3 coding sequence is TGTGCCAGCAATGGGGAAACGACCCTCTGGGGCACAGATACGCAGTATTTT.

Concerning this clone: Distinct nucleotide sequences in the sample also encode this CDR3. This chain connects TRBV6-5 to TRBJ2-7; TRBD2 is a possible D gene (6 bases). V was clipped by 0 bases and J by 5 bases, with 11 bases between them. The germline CDR1 and CDR2 sequences are MNHEY and SVGAGI. CDR3 length: 14 amino acids. CDR3 in DNA: TGTGCCAGCAGTTACTCAGGAGGGGCGGACGAGCAGTACTTC. It codes for CASSYSGGADEQYF.

Only one count was recorded for this clone. The chain combines TRBV9 with TRBJ2-3; 9 nucleotides match TRBD2. The CDR3 is 16 amino acids. Germline CDR1 is SGDLS and CDR2 is YYNGEE. Trimming at V came to 4 bases and at J to 6 bases, leaving 12 bases not matched to a gene. CDR3 sequence: CASSPIGTSSGDTQYF. The CDR3 nucleotides read TGTGCCAGCAGCCCAATAGGGACTAGCTCGGGCGATACGCAGTATTTT.

This chain uses TRBV5-5 with TRBJ2-7; D might be TRBD1 (8 bases). There are 15 residues in the CDR3. In germline, CDR1 is SGHKS, CDR2 YYEKEE (reference sequence). V was shortened by 2 bases and J by 2 bases, with 14 bases between the two germline ends. As DNA, the CDR3 is TGTGCCAGCAGCTTATCACAGGGGGGGCCCTACGAGCAGTACTTC. Amino acid sequence: CASSLSQGGPYEQYF.

A word on this clone: This same CDR3 is encoded by further DNA sequences in the sample. The rearrangement joins TRBV28 to TRBJ1-2; TRBD1 matches at 7 bases. Per the germline V gene, CDR1 is MDHEN and CDR2 is SYDVKM. The CDR3 has 13 residues. After removal of 6 bases from V and 4 bases from J, the junction contained 5 bases not matched to a gene. The CDR3 sequence: CASSPGQLYGYTF. CDR3 coding DNA: TGTGCCAGCAGCCCGGGACAGCTCTATGGCTACACCTTC.

This clone was observed once. The V and J genes are TRBV6-1 and TRBJ2-7; D is tentatively TRBD1 or TRBD2 (5 bases each). Germline CDR1 is MNHNS and CDR2 is SASEGT. Trimming shortened V by 6 bases and J by 3 bases, and 15 bases separated the two germline ends. This CDR3 comprises 14 residues. The CDR3 DNA reads TGTGCCAGCAGGCTGGCCGGGGCCCACTACGAGCAGTACTTC. It encodes CASRLAGAHYEQYF.

This clone has just one count. The chain combines TRBV10-3 with TRBJ2-1, with 8 positions matching TRBD2. The germline V gene has CDR1 ENHRY and CDR2 SYGVKD. The CDR3 spans 14 residues. V dropped 8 bases and J dropped 0; count of bases not matched to a gene: 3. As DNA, the CDR3 is TGTGCCATCTCAGCGGGAGACTCCTACAATGAGCAGTTCTTC. Its translation is CAISAGDSYNEQFF.

On this clone: The same CDR3 is also encoded by other DNA sequences in this sample. The rearrangement links TRBV27 to TRBJ2-1, with 11 nucleotides matching TRBD2. The CDR3 extends over 14 amino acids. V lost 5 bases and J lost 5; bases outside the gene matches: 2. Germline V gene lookup returns CDR1 MNHEY and CDR2 SMNVEV (reference sequence). The CDR3 DNA sequence: TGTGCCAGCAGTCTAGCGGGAGGTCACAATGAGCAGTTCTTC. Amino acids: CASSLAGGHNEQFF.

CDR3 loop: CASRLSGTANTGELFF. The CDR3 DNA reads TGTGCCAGCAGACTTAGCGGGACCGCGAACACCGGGGAGCTGTTTTTT. V gene TRBV7-2 combines with J gene TRBJ2-2; TRBD2 matches 8 bases. In germline, CDR1 is SGHTA, CDR2 FQGNSA. This CDR3 has 16 amino acids. The ends lost 6 bases at V and 0 bases at J; junction bases unmatched: 6.

The V gene is TRBV6-1, the J gene TRBJ2-7; D remains ambiguous. This CDR3 is 13 amino acids long. CDR1 MNHNS and CDR2 SASEGT come from the germline V gene. Trimming stripped 2 bases from V and 3 bases from J, with 8 bases between. CDR3 amino acids: CASSEYRDYEQYF. For the CDR3, the DNA is TGTGCCAGCAGTGAATATCGAGACTACGAGCAGTACTTC.

J is TRBJ2-2 and V is TRBV29-1; a possible D gene is TRBD1 (6 bases). CDR3 length: 13 amino acids. Germline V CDR1 and CDR2: SQVTM, ANQGSEA. Trimming removed 5 bases from V and 3 bases from J, with 10 bases in between. The CDR3 region is CSVRTGYTGELFF. In DNA form, the CDR3 reads TGCAGCGTTCGAACAGGGTACACCGGGGAGCTGTTTTTT.

The chain combines TRBV7-2 with TRBJ2-3; no clear D. Trimming removed 4 bases at V and 1 base at J, with 9 bases between. Looked up from germline, CDR1 is SGHTA and CDR2 is FQGNSA. The CDR3 totals 14 residues. The CDR3 sequence is CASSSRKGTDTQYF. CDR3 in DNA: TGTGCCAGCAGCTCACGGAAGGGCACAGATACGCAGTATTTT.

Of note for this clone: Distinct nucleotide sequences in the sample also encode this CDR3. This chain connects TRBV18 to TRBJ2-2; D gene ambiguous. Germline values: CDR1 KGHSH, CDR2 LQKENI. The CDR3 runs to 13 residues. V lost 2 bases and J lost 4, with 5 bases in between. Written as DNA, the CDR3 is TGTGCCAGCTCACCAATCAGCACCGGGGAGCTGTTTTTT. It is translated as CASSPISTGELFF.